This entry lists 10 T cell receptor beta chains sequenced from one sample in a study of identical twins. Each CDR3 protein is one row after TCRdb ran MiXCR on the 5' RACE reads. The sample lists roughly 720,000 distinct CDR3 sequences, approximately 18% occurring once. This sample also appeared in a second study, on T cells expressing NK-cell markers.

Sequences were obtained from PBMCs. The source is a woman aged 18 to 35 in good health.

This clonotype was seen a handful of times. The chain uses TRBV6-5 and TRBJ1-2; D is unclear. Germline CDR1 MNHEY, CDR2 SVGAGI. The V and J ends lost 2 bases and 1 base respectively, with 11 bases between them. CDR3 length: 15 residues. CDR3 loop: CASSYQTVDNYGYTF. For the CDR3, the DNA is TGTGCCAGCAGTTACCAAACCGTCGATAACTATGGCTACACCTTC.

This sequence joins TRBV7-2 and TRBJ2-1; 7 nucleotides align to TRBD2. The ends lost 6 bases at V and 0 bases at J; junction bases unmatched: 8. Germline V gene data show CDR1 as SGHTA and CDR2 as FQGNSA. The CDR3 is 16 amino acids. CDR3 sequence reads: CASRRAGVFSYNEQFF. CDR3 bases: TGTGCCAGCAGGAGGGCGGGAGTTTTCTCCTACAATGAGCAGTTCTTC.

This clonotype was counted between two and nine times. This chain joins TRBV7-9 and TRBJ2-5, with D perhaps TRBD1 or TRBD2 (5 bases each). The V end lost 6 bases, the J end lost 9 bases, and 17 bases lay between the germline ends. This CDR3 spans 13 amino acids. Per the germline V gene, CDR1 is SEHNR and CDR2 is FQNEAQ (reference sequence). CDR3 bases: TGTGCCAGCAGAGCGGACACGTCTGGGCCCCAGTACTTC. This encodes CASRADTSGPQYF.

The chain employs TRBV6-1 and TRBJ2-5, with 7 bases fitting TRBD2. After removal of 6 bases from V and 0 bases from J, the junction contained 4 bases not matched to a gene. This CDR3 has 14 amino acids. Germline CDR1 reads MNHNS; CDR2 reads SASEGT. The CDR3 is CASSLAAYQETQYF. DNA of the CDR3: TGTGCCAGCAGCCTAGCGGCGTACCAAGAGACCCAGTACTTC.

The chain is built from TRBV7-9 and TRBJ2-1, with TRBD2 matching over 11 bases. The germline V gene encodes CDR1 SEHNR and CDR2 FQNEAQ (reference sequence). This CDR3 region has 16 residues. The ends lost 2 bases at V and 7 bases at J; junction bases unmatched: 7. CDR3: CASSLIAGGTRNEQFF. CDR3 bases: TGTGCCAGCAGCTTAATAGCGGGAGGGACAAGGAATGAGCAGTTCTTC.

The sample holds a few counts of this clonotype. The chain links TRBV7-2 to TRBJ1-6, with 7 bases fitting TRBD1. This CDR3 has 13 residues. Germline V lookup: CDR1 SGHTA, CDR2 FQGNSA. Trimming took 1 base from V and 11 from J; bases not matched to a gene: 2. The CDR3, as DNA: TGTGCCAGCAGCTTAGGAGGGACAGCACCCCTCCACTTT. Residues: CASSLGGTAPLHF.

The V call is TRBV3-1, the J call TRBJ2-7; no clear D. Deletions cut 4 bases from V and 7 bases from J, with 23 bases between. The CDR3 spans 16 residues. Germline V gene lookup returns CDR1 LGHDT and CDR2 YNNKEL (reference sequence). CDR3 sequence: CASSPTPGPPLREQYF. CDR3 coding DNA: TGTGCCAGCAGCCCCACACCAGGACCGCCCCTTAGAGAGCAGTACTTC.

V is TRBV12-3 or TRBV12-4 and J is TRBJ1-1, with no clear D. V was shortened by 0 bases and J by 0 bases, with 14 bases between the two germline ends. This CDR3 is built from 17 residues. CDR3 amino acids: CASSLALLGSMNTEAFF. For the CDR3, the DNA is TGTGCCAGCAGTTTAGCGCTGCTCGGTTCCATGAACACTGAAGCTTTCTTT.

This clonotype was seen at least ten times. The genes are TRBV7-9 and TRBJ2-3, with D perhaps matching TRBD2 (5 bases). Germline-derived CDR1 and CDR2 are SEHNR and FQNEAQ (reference sequence). CDR3 length: 14 residues. The V end was cut by 0 bases, the J end by 5 bases, with 9 bases between. The CDR3 DNA reads as TGTGCCAGCAGCTTAGCGGGAGTGGGAGATACGCAGTATTTT. Translated, it gives CASSLAGVGDTQYF.

The chain uses TRBV20-1 and TRBJ1-2; D is uncertain. Germline-derived CDR1 and CDR2 are DFQATT and SNEGSKA (reference sequence). CDR3 length: 11 amino acids. V was clipped by 7 bases and J by 4 bases, with 10 bases between them. The CDR3 sequence: CSGARGYGYTF. The CDR3, as DNA: TGCAGTGGTGCTCGAGGCTATGGCTACACCTTC.